The rows below give T cell receptor beta chains drawn from one sample of a study of T-cell memory formation after mild COVID-19. TCRdb re-called the 5' RACE reads with MiXCR, one entry per CDR3 protein. The sample has some 280,000 distinct CDR3 sequences; roughly 16% are singletons. The sequencing sample was made of PBMCs or a T cell subset sorted from them (not recorded which). The receptors shown here come from a man aged 18-30 years who had mild COVID-19 (a few samples of this study predate the infection). Cell type and time point are not known. Each CDR3 is given with its conserved first and last residue. A D gene is named only where the DNA matches it firmly. Size is stated for part of the rows, as once, few or many counts, or as a class when the clone is expanded.

J: TRBJ2-6; D: TRBD1; V: TRBV5-1; size: -; DNA: TGCGCCAGCAGCACCGACGCGGGACAGGGACCCAACGTCCTGACTTTC; CDR3: CASSTDAGQGPNVLTF
J: TRBJ2-2; D: TRBD1; V: TRBV5-5; size: -; DNA: TGTGCCAGCAGCTTACCGGGACAGGGGGTTACCGGGGAGCTGTTTTTT; CDR3: CASSLPGQGVTGELFF
J: TRBJ2-2; D: -; V: TRBV27; size: -; DNA: TGTGCCAGCAGCCCTCGACGGGGTAAAATCGGGGAGCTGTTTTTT; CDR3: CASSPRRGKIGELFF
J: TRBJ1-2; D: -; V: TRBV29-1; size: few; DNA: TGCAGCGTTGAACAGCCGAATGACGGCTACACCTTC; CDR3: CSVEQPNDGYTF
J: TRBJ2-7; D: TRBD1; V: TRBV20-1; size: -; DNA: TGCAGTGCTAGAGCTACCGGGACAGGCGAGCAGTACTTC; CDR3: CSARATGTGEQYF
J: TRBJ2-5; D: -; V: TRBV7-2; size: -; DNA: TGTGCCAGCCGGTACGGGGGCGCAGGAGGGGAGACCCAGTACTTC; CDR3: CASRYGGAGGETQYF
J: TRBJ2-1; D: -; V: TRBV7-2; size: -; DNA: TGTGCCAGCAGCCCGTCCGATGAGCAGTTCTTC; CDR3: CASSPSDEQFF
J: TRBJ1-4; D: -; V: TRBV3-1; size: -; DNA: TGTGCCAGCAGCCAATACCAGGGTAATGAAAAACTGTTTTTT; CDR3: CASSQYQGNEKLFF
J: TRBJ2-5; D: TRBD2; V: TRBV5-6; size: -; DNA: TGTGCCAGCAGCTTGGTTAGCGGGGGAGATCAAGAGACCCAGTACTTC; CDR3: CASSLVSGGDQETQYF
J: TRBJ2-3; D: TRBD2; V: TRBV10-3; size: -; DNA: TGTGCCATCAGTCAAACCGGGGGGACAGATACGCAGTATTTT; CDR3: CAISQTGGTDTQYF
J: TRBJ1-6; D: TRBD1; V: TRBV7-9; size: -; DNA: TGTGCCAGCAGCTCCCAGACAGGGGTCAATTCACCCCTCCACTTT; CDR3: CASSSQTGVNSPLHF
J: TRBJ2-2; D: -; V: TRBV5-1; size: -; DNA: TGCGCCAGCAGCTTGTACGGCAGATACCTAACGGGGACCGGGGAGCTGTTTTTT; CDR3: CASSLYGRYLTGTGELFF
J: TRBJ1-5; D: -; V: TRBV3-1; size: -; DNA: TGTGCCAGCAGCCAAGAAAATCAGCCCCAGCATTTT; CDR3: CASSQENQPQHF
J: TRBJ2-3; D: -; V: TRBV6-1; size: -; DNA: TGTGCCAGCAGTGAAGAGGTTCATGCGGGGAGCACAGATACGCAGTATTTT; CDR3: CASSEEVHAGSTDTQYF
J: TRBJ2-4; D: TRBD1; V: TRBV6-1; size: few; DNA: TGTGCCAGCAGCGGACAGGGCGACGGCATTCAGTACTTC; CDR3: CASSGQGDGIQYF
J: TRBJ1-2; D: -; V: TRBV19; size: -; DNA: TGTGCCAGCGCTGACCCAGGAGCCTATGGCTACACCTTC; CDR3: CASADPGAYGYTF
J: TRBJ2-5; D: -; V: TRBV11-2; size: -; DNA: TGTGCCAGCAGCTTAAACGGAAGGACCCAGTACTTC; CDR3: CASSLNGRTQYF
J: TRBJ2-1; D: TRBD1; V: TRBV29-1; size: few; DNA: TGCAGCGTGGGGGGACAGGGGAATGAGCAGTTCTTC; CDR3: CSVGGQGNEQFF
J: TRBJ2-4; D: TRBD2; V: TRBV7-2; size: once; DNA: TGTGCCAGCAGCTTAACGACTAGCGGGGGGGCCCAAAACATTCAGTACTTC; CDR3: CASSLTTSGGAQNIQYF